This passage covers 21 T cell receptor beta chains from one sample sequenced in a study of OX40 agonist ivuxolimab in advanced cancers. Profiled with immunoSEQ multiplex PCR; TCRdb holds only in-frame clones, not every one. The sample lists about 12,000 clones, about 69% occurring once. Sequences were derived from CD4+ or CD8+ T cells sorted from blood, sampled in a trial of the OX40 agonist ivuxolimab. These receptor sequences come from an adult with an advanced solid tumor such as melanoma, head and neck, liver or kidney cancer.

This clone was observed a handful of times. This sequence joins TRBV4-3 and TRBJ2-7; D unresolved. V lost 0 bases and J 5 bases, leaving 14 bases between the germline ends. The CDR3 is 15 amino acids. The V gene's germline CDR1 is LGHNA and CDR2 YSLEER. CDR3 nucleotide sequence: TGCGCCAGCAGCCAAGAAAGGTTGGGCCTCCACGAGCAGTACTTC. Translated: CASSQERLGLHEQYF.

The J gene is TRBJ2-1, the V gene TRBV28, with D tentatively TRBD2 (5 bases). Germline values: CDR1 MDHEN, CDR2 SYDVKM. CDR3 size: 12 residues. The V end lost 8 bases, the J end lost 5 bases, and 10 bases lay between the germline ends. DNA of the CDR3: TGTGCCAGCGGCGGGTTAAACAATGAGCAGTTCTTC. Protein product: CASGGLNNEQFF.

The V gene is TRBV11-2, the J gene TRBJ1-1; D gene ambiguous. The CDR3 contains 13 residues. The V gene's germline CDR1 is SGHAT and CDR2 FQNNGV. V lost 1 base, J lost 0 bases, and 3 bases lay in between. CDR3 loop: CASSLVLNTEAFF. CDR3 sequence (DNA): TGTGCCAGCAGCTTAGTACTGAACACTGAAGCTTTCTTT.

The J gene is TRBJ2-3, the V gene TRBV9, with 10 bases identical to TRBD2. The CDR3 totals 15 residues. V lost 0 bases and J lost 4; bases outside the gene matches: 2. CDR1 is SGDLS and CDR2 is YYNGEE in the germline V gene. The CDR3 reads CASSVASGSSDTQYF. DNA of the CDR3: TGTGCCAGCAGCGTAGCTAGCGGGAGTTCAGATACGCAGTATTTT.

V usage is TRBV28 and J usage is TRBJ1-1; D unresolved. Trimming left V 2 bases short and J 0 bases short, with 10 bases between. Germline CDR1 and CDR2: MDHEN and SYDVKM. There are 15 residues in the CDR3. CDR3 nucleotide sequence: TGTGCCAGCAGTTTAACCGCCATCATGAACACTGAAGCTTTCTTT. This codes for CASSLTAIMNTEAFF.

This clone was seen once. The rearrangement joins TRBV5-1 to TRBJ2-1; D is unclear. Between the trimmed V and J ends, which lost 2 bases and 7 bases, there was a span of 4 bases. Per the germline V gene, CDR1 is SGHRS and CDR2 is YFSETQ. This CDR3 comprises 11 residues. The CDR3 sequence: CASSLGNEQFF. The CDR3 DNA reads as TGCGCCAGCAGCTTAGGTAATGAGCAGTTCTTC.

By sample fraction, this clone is medium-sized. The genes are TRBV30 and TRBJ1-4, with a weak D call TRBD1 (6 bases). Trimming shortened V by 1 base and J by 6 bases, and 9 bases separated the two germline ends. Germline assignment: CDR1 GTSNPN and CDR2 SVGIG (reference sequence). There are 13 residues in the CDR3. The CDR3 bases are TGTGCCTGGAGTGAACAGGGATATGAAAAACTGTTTTTT. This codes for CAWSEQGYEKLFF.

The table lists this clone with a count of one. The chain joins TRBV7-9 to TRBJ2-4; TRBD1 matches at 10 bases. Trimming removed 4 bases from V and 9 bases from J; junction bases left unmatched: 3. The CDR3 consists of 13 residues. Germline lookup yields CDR1 SEHNR and CDR2 FQNEAQ (reference sequence). The CDR3 reads CASSSGQGGIQYF. DNA of the CDR3: TGTGCCAGCAGCTCAGGACAGGGGGGCATTCAGTACTTC. The full variable domain, in which reference TRBV7-9 and TRBJ2-4 provide the parts outside the CDR3, is DTGVSQNPRHKITKRGQNVTFRCDPISEHNRLYWYRQTLGQGPEFLTYFQNEAQLEKSRLLSDRFSAERPKGSFSTLEIQRTEQGDSAMYLCASSSGQGGIQYFGAGTRLSVL.

The chain uses TRBV7-9 and TRBJ2-5; D ambiguous. The tail of the sequence fits TRBJ2-7 better, so the J call may be wrong. CDR3 size: 12 residues. Germline CDR1 is SEHNR and CDR2 is FQNEAQ (reference sequence). Written as DNA, the CDR3 is TGTGCCAGCAGCTTAGCGCGCAACGAGCAGTACTTC. The encoded protein is CASSLARNEQYF.

The rearrangement uses TRBV7-8 and TRBJ1-1; D perhaps matches TRBD1 (6 bases). Trimming took off 1 base at V and 5 bases at J, with 11 bases between the two ends. The germline V gene has CDR1 SGHVS and CDR2 FQNEAQ. The CDR3 is made up of 14 amino acids. The CDR3 loop reads CASSLGQGRTEAFF. CDR3 in DNA: TGTGCCAGCAGCTTAGGGCAGGGGAGGACTGAAGCTTTCTTT.

This clone was observed a handful of times. The CDR3 sequence: CASSHGTDPYQPQHF. The CDR3, as DNA: TGCGCCAGCAGCCACGGGACGGACCCATATCAGCCCCAGCATTTT. The rearrangement joins TRBV4-1 to TRBJ1-5; the D gene is possibly TRBD1 (5 bases). With 3 bases removed from V and 5 bases from J, the gap between germline ends came to 14 bases. Germline V gene lookup returns CDR1 MGHRA and CDR2 YSYEKL. This CDR3 is 15 amino acids long.

This chain links TRBV28 with TRBJ1-2, with unresolved D. The germline V gene encodes CDR1 MDHEN and CDR2 SYDVKM. Trimming stripped 5 bases from V and 8 bases from J, with 21 bases between. The CDR3 spans 15 residues. CDR3 nucleotide sequence: TGTGCCAGCAGTCAATTGGGAGAGGTGGTATTCGGCTACACCTTC. Translated, it gives CASSQLGEVVFGYTF.

The rearrangement joins TRBV11-2 to TRBJ2-1; TRBD1 aligns across 7 bases. V trimming: 5 bases; J trimming: 6 bases; junction bases outside the gene matches: 4. Germline CDR1 SGHAT, CDR2 FQNNGV. The CDR3 runs 13 residues. In DNA form, the CDR3 reads TGTGCCAGCAGCACCCCAGGGGGCAATGAGCAGTTCTTC. Translation gives CASSTPGGNEQFF.

This clone was counted only a few times. The chain employs TRBV6-5 and TRBJ1-2, with 7 bases identical to TRBD1. CDR3 length: 11 residues. V gave up 9 bases and J gave up 5 bases; unmatched junction bases: 3. Per germline, CDR1 MNHEY and CDR2 SVGAGI. The chain's CDR3 is CASNRGYGYTF. The CDR3 DNA follows: TGTGCCAGTAACAGGGGTTATGGCTACACCTTC.

This clone showed up just once. V and J are TRBV9 and TRBJ2-2; 8 bases fit TRBD1. CDR1 SGDLS and CDR2 YYNGEE come from the germline V gene. This CDR3 comprises 15 residues. J lost 3 bases, V lost 3 bases, and 4 bases had no gene match. The CDR3 bases are TGTGCCAGCAGCGCGAGACAGGGGTACACCGGGGAGCTGTTTTTT. This sequence encodes CASSARQGYTGELFF.

The chain recombines TRBV4-1 with TRBJ2-5; perhaps TRBD1 as D (6 bases). Germline-derived CDR1 and CDR2 are MGHRA and YSYEKL. This CDR3 has 15 amino acids. V was clipped by 4 bases and J by 2 bases, with 14 bases between them. The CDR3 region has the DNA TGCGCCAGCAGCCCTGGACAGCTACCGCAAGAGACCCAGTACTTC. Amino acids: CASSPGQLPQETQYF.

This rearrangement joins TRBV5-4 to TRBJ1-6; D unresolved. Deletions cut 4 bases from V and 7 bases from J, with 12 bases between. The germline V gene has CDR1 SGHNT and CDR2 YYREEE (reference sequence). The CDR3 has 14 amino acids. In DNA, the CDR3 is TGTGCCAGCAGCGAAAGGGAGAAGAATTCACCCCTCCACTTT. The encoded protein is CASSEREKNSPLHF.

By its share, this clone is medium-sized. The chain uses TRBV30 and TRBJ2-2; tentative D call: TRBD1 (6 bases). Trimming took 2 bases from V and 1 from J, leaving 11 bases between them. Germline V CDR1 and CDR2: GTSNPN, SVGIG (reference sequence). The CDR3 totals 15 residues. CDR3 protein: CAWSKGHKNTGELFF. The CDR3 nucleotides are TGTGCCTGGAGTAAGGGACACAAGAACACCGGGGAGCTGTTTTTT.

The CDR3 here is CASSDFGDATETQYF. As DNA, the CDR3 is TGTGCCAGCAGCGACTTCGGGGACGCGACGGAGACCCAGTACTTC. V and J are TRBV2 and TRBJ2-5; D could derive from TRBD1 or TRBD2 (5 bases each). The V gene's germline CDR1 is SNHLY and CDR2 FYNNEI. The CDR3 consists of 15 residues. V lost 6 bases and J lost 5, with 19 bases in between.

This rearrangement joins TRBV4-1 to TRBJ1-5; no clear D gene. Germline V gives CDR1 MGHRA, CDR2 YSYEKL. V lost 0 bases to trimming and J lost 3 bases, with 9 bases between them. This CDR3 region has 15 residues. This CDR3 is CASSQDRASNQPQHF. The CDR3 region has the DNA TGCGCCAGCAGCCAAGATAGGGCGTCCAATCAGCCCCAGCATTTT.

The chain has TRBV5-6 and TRBJ2-1; TRBD2 agrees at 8 bases. Unmatched junction bases numbered 8, after V lost 6 bases and J lost 9 bases. The CDR3 has 13 amino acids. Germline V gene data show CDR1 as SGHDT and CDR2 as YYEEEE. The chain's CDR3 is CASITGGIGEQFF. CDR3 DNA: TGTGCCAGCATCACGGGGGGGATCGGTGAGCAGTTCTTC.